This T cell receptor (beta chain) was profiled in a study of blood T cell repertoires in COVID-19. Study-wide background: Samples came from the United States, Italy and Spain, spanning acute and convalescent COVID-19. Nucleic acid was either cDNA or gDNA, and it came from T cells, B-cell-depleted T cells, or PBMCs.

This clone was seen only once. The ends lost 5 bases at V and 3 bases at J; junction bases unmatched: 9. CDR1 is SGHTA, CDR2 FQGNSA, per germline. The CDR3 has 16 residues. Assay: immunoSEQ multiplex PCR; the TCRdb copy retains only in-frame clones and omits some. In the table there are around 250,000 clones, less than 85% of which are singletons. Sequences were obtained from peripheral blood. The clonotype originates from a man between 60 and 75 years old who had recovered from COVID-19. V and J are TRBV7-2 and TRBJ2-2; 7 nucleotides agree with TRBD2. DNA for the CDR3: TGTGCCAGCAGCCCCTCTCTAGCGGCGCACACCGGGGAGCTGTTTTTT. Protein sequence: CASSPSLAAHTGELFF. Supplemented by reference TRBV7-2 and TRBJ2-2, the full variable domain reads GAGVSQSPSNKVTEKGKDVELRCDPISGHTALYWYRQSLGQGLEFLIYFQGNSAPDKSGLPSDRFSAERTGGSVSTLTIQRTQQEDSAVYLCASSPSLAAHTGELFFGEGSRLTVL.